This T cell receptor (beta chain) was profiled in a study of blood T cell repertoires in COVID-19. The wider study: Sites across the United States, Italy and Spain contributed samples from acute and convalescent COVID-19. T cells, B-cell-depleted T cells, or PBMCs provided the cDNA or gDNA that served as material.

Under the authors' procedure: Amplification of reference gene primers provided the estimated nucleated cell counts. Generated by immunoSEQ multiplex PCR, the TCRdb table keeps only in-frame clones and is missing some. The V and J calls and the clone size are those of that table, but D and trimming were determined from the DNA. This sample carries some 130,000 clones, roughly three quarters of them seen once, and the ten largest clones take under 2.5%. This clonotype originated in a woman aged 70-85 years with acute or convalescent COVID-19. The sample consisted of peripheral blood.

The CDR3 coding sequence is TGCGCCAGCAGCTTATGGGGCGGGAGCGGAAGCACAGATACGCAGTATTTT. The encoded protein is CASSLWGGSGSTDTQYF. V usage is TRBV5-1 and J usage is TRBJ2-3; 7 bases agree with TRBD2. Germline V gives CDR1 SGHRS, CDR2 YFSETQ. The J segment lost 0 bases and the V segment lost 2 bases, leaving 9 bases of the junction unmatched. The CDR3 has 17 residues.